What follows describes a single TCR beta chain. Its specificity is not known. The assay was immunoSEQ multiplex PCR, and TCRdb's table has in-frame clones only and misses some. The sample holds 70,000 to 85,000 clones, 70% to 90% seen once. These data originate in a study of OX40 agonist ivuxolimab in advanced cancers. Overall study: From 23 to 79 years was the age range, with a mean of around 56 years, and around 83% were male. General observations from the study: Specificity for antigen went undetermined in the expanded peripheral T cells. At 0.1 to 3.0 mg/kg, CD4+ and CD8+ blood T cells expanded clonally by week 6.

Germline CDR1 is SGDLS and CDR2 is YYNGEE. The CDR3 has 15 amino acids. V was trimmed by 0 bases and J by 0 bases, leaving 6 bases between them. The source was CD4+ or CD8+ T cells sorted from blood, collected in a trial of the OX40 agonist ivuxolimab. The clonotype comes from an adult with an advanced solid tumor such as melanoma, head and neck, liver or kidney cancer. This sequence joins TRBV9 and TRBJ2-2; no firm D call. CDR3 coding DNA: TGTGCCAGCAGCGTAGAGGGTACGAACACCGGGGAGCTGTTTTTT. Protein sequence: CASSVEGTNTGELFF.